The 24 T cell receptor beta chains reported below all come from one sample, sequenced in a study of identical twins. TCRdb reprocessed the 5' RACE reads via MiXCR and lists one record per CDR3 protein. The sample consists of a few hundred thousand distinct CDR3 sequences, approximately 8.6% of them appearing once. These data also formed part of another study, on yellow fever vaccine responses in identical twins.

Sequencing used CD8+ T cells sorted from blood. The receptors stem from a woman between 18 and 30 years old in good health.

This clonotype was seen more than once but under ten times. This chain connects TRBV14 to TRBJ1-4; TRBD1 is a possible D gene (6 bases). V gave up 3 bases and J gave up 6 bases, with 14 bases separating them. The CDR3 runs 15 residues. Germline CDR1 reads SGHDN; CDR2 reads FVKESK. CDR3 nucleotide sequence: TGTGCCAGCAGCCATACCTACAGGGTCGATGAAAAACTGTTTTTT. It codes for CASSHTYRVDEKLFF.

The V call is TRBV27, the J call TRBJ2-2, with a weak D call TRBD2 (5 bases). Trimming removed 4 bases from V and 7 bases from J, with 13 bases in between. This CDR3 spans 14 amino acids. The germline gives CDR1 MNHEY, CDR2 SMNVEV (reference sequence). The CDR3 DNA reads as TGTGCCAGCAGTTACCGGGAAAATATCGGGGAGCTGTTTTTT. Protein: CASSYRENIGELFF.

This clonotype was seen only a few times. CDR3 amino acids: CASRRAGQRIYEQYF. The DNA of the CDR3 is TGTGCCAGCAGGAGAGCGGGACAGAGAATCTACGAGCAGTACTTC. The chain is built from TRBV6-2 or TRBV6-3 and TRBJ2-7; D could derive from TRBD1 or TRBD2 (7 bases each). Germline V gene sequence: CDR1 MNHEY, CDR2 SVGEGT. The CDR3 is 15 residues long. The V end lost 6 bases, the J end lost 3 bases, and 18 bases lay between the germline ends.

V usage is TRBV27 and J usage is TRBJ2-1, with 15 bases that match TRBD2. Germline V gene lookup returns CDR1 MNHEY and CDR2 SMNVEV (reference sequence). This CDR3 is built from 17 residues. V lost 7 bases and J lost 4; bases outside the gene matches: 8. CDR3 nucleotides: TGTGCCAGCATAGGACTAGCGGGAGGGCCCACTTACAATGAGCAGTTCTTC. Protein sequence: CASIGLAGGPTYNEQFF.

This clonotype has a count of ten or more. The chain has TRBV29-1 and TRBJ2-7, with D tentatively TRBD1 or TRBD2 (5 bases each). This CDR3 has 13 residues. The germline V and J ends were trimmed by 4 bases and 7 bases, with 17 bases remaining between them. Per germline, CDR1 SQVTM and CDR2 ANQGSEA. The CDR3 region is CSVVGPPSSEQYF. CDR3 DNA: TGCAGCGTTGTGGGACCTCCATCGAGTGAGCAGTACTTC.

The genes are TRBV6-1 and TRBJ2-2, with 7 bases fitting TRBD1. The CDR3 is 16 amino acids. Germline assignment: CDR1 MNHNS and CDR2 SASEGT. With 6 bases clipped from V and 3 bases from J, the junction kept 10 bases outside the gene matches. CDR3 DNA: TGTGCCAGCAGCTCCTGGGACAGTGGGTACACCGGGGAGCTGTTTTTT. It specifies CASSSWDSGYTGELFF.

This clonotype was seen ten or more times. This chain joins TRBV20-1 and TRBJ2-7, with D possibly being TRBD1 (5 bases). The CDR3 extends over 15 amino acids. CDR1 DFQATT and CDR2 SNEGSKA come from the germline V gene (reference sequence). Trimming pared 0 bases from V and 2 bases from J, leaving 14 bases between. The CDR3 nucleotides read TGCAGTGCTAGAGAGCCGACAGATTTCCCCTACGAGCAGTACTTC. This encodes CSAREPTDFPYEQYF.

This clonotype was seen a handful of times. The CDR3, as DNA: TGTGCCAGCGGGGAGGGGGGCCGGGTAGATACGCAGTATTTT. Translated: CASGEGGRVDTQYF. The V call is TRBV9, the J call TRBJ2-3, with TRBD2 as a possible D gene (7 bases). The CDR3 sequence is 14 residues long. The ends were cut back, 7 bases at V and 5 bases at J, with 17 bases in the middle. Germline V gives CDR1 SGDLS, CDR2 YYNGEE. The full variable domain, rest sourced from reference TRBV9 and TRBJ2-3, is DSGVTQTPKHLITATGQRVTLRCSPRSGDLSVYWYQQSLDQGLQFLIQYYNGEERAKGNILERFSAQQFPDLHSELNLSSLELGDSALYFCASGEGGRVDTQYFGPGTRLTVL.

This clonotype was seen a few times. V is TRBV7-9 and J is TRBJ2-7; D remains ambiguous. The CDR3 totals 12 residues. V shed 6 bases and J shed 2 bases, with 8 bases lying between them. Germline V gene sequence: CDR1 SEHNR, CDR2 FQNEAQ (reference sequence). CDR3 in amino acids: CASRALTYEQYF. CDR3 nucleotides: TGTGCCAGCAGAGCCCTTACCTACGAGCAGTACTTC.

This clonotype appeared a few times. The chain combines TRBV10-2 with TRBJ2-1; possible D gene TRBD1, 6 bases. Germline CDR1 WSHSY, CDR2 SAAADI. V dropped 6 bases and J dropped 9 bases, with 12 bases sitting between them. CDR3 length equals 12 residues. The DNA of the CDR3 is TGCGCCAGCAGGGGCAGGGGCGGTGAGCAGTTCTTC. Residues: CASRGRGGEQFF.

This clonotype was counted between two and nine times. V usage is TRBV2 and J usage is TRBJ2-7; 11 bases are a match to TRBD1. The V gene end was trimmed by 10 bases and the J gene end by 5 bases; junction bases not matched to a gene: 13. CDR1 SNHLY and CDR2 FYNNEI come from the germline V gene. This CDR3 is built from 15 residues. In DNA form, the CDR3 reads TGTGCCATCCCTCTCCGGGACAGGGGGTCCCACGAGCAGTACTTC. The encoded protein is CAIPLRDRGSHEQYF.

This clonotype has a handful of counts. The CDR3 DNA reads TGTGCCAGCAGCTCTGGGGGGTGGTACGAGCAGTACTTC. Translation gives CASSSGGWYEQYF. The chain joins TRBV5-6 to TRBJ2-7; the D gene is possibly TRBD2 (6 bases). CDR1 is SGHDT and CDR2 is YYEEEE in the germline V gene. Trimming took 3 bases from V and 4 from J, leaving 11 bases between them. There are 13 residues in the CDR3.

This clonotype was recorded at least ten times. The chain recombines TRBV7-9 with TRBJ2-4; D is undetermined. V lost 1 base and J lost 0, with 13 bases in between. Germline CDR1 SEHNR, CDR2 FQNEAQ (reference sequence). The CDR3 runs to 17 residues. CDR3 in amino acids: CASSLVTTALAKNIQYF. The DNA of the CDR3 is TGTGCCAGCAGCTTAGTTACGACCGCTCTAGCCAAAAACATTCAGTACTTC.

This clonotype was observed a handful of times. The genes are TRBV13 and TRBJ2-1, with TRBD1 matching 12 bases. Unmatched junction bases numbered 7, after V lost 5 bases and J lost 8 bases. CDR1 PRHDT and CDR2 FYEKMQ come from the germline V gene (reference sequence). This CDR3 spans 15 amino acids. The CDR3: CASSAGQGAFHEQFF. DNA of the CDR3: TGTGCCAGCAGCGCGGGACAGGGGGCGTTCCATGAGCAGTTCTTC.

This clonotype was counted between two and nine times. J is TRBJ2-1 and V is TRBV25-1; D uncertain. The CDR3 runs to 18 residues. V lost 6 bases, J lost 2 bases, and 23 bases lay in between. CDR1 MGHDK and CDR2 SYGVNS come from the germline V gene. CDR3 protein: CASRFLLFLRATYNEQFF. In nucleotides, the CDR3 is TGTGCCAGCAGATTTCTCCTTTTTCTTAGGGCTACCTACAATGAGCAGTTCTTC. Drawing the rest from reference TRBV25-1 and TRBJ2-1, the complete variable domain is EADIYQTPRYLVIGTGKKITLECSQTMGHDKMYWYQQDPGMELHLIHYSYGVNSTEKGDLSSESTVSRIRTEHFPLTLESARPSHTSQYLCASRFLLFLRATYNEQFFGPGTRLTVL.

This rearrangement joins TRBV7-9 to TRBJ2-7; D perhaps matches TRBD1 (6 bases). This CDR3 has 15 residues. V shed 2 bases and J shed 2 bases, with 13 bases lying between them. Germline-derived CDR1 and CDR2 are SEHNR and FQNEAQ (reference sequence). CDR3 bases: TGTGCCAGCAGCTTAATAGGGGACATCGCCTACGAGCAGTACTTC. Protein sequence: CASSLIGDIAYEQYF.

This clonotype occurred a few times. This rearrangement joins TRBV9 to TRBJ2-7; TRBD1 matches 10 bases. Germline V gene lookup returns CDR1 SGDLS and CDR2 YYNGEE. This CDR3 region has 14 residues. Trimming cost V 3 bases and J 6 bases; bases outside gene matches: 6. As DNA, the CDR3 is TGTGCCAGCAGCGGAGCCGGGACAGGGGTCGAGCAGTACTTC. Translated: CASSGAGTGVEQYF.

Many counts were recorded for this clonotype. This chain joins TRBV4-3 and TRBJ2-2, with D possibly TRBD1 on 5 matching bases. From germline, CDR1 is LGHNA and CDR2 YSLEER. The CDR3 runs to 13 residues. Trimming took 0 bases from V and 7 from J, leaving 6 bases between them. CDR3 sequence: CASSQDRGGELFF. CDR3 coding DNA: TGCGCCAGCAGCCAAGATAGGGGCGGGGAGCTGTTTTTT.

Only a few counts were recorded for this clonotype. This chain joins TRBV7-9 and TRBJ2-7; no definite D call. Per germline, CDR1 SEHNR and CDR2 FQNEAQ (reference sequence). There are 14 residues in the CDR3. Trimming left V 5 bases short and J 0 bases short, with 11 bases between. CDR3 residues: CASSGWGSSYEQYF. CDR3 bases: TGTGCCAGCAGCGGGTGGGGAAGCTCCTACGAGCAGTACTTC.

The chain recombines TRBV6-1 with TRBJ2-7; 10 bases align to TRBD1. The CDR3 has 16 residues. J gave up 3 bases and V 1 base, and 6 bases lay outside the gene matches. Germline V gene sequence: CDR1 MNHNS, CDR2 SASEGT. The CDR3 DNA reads TGTGCCAGCAGTGAAGGACAGGGGGCTTTGGGCTACGAGCAGTACTTC. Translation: CASSEGQGALGYEQYF.

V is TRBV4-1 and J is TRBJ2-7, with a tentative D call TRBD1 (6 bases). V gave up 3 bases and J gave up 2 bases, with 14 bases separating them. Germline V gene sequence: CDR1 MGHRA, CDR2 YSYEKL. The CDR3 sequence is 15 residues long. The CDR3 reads CASSQGITGPYEQYF. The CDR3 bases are TGCGCCAGCAGCCAGGGTATTACAGGGCCCTACGAGCAGTACTTC.

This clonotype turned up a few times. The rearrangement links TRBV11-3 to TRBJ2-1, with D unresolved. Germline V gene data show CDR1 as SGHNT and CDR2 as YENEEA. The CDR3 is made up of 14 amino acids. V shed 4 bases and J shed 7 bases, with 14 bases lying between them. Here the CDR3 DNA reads TGTGCCAGCAGCTGGAGCCTTGCGCCAAATGAGCAGTTCTTC. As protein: CASSWSLAPNEQFF.

The CDR3 coding sequence is TGTGCCACCAGCAGAGTTGGTAGCGGGGACGGTGGAGATACGCAGTATTTT. The encoded protein is CATSRVGSGDGGDTQYF. This rearrangement joins TRBV15 to TRBJ2-3; 8 positions agree with TRBD2. In germline, CDR1 is LNHNV, CDR2 YYDKDF (reference sequence). V was pared by 1 base and J by 5 bases, with 11 bases of the junction left unmatched. The CDR3 has 17 amino acids.

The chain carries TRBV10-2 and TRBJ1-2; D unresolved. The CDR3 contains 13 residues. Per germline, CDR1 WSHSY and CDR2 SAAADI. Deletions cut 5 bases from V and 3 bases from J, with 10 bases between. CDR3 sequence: CASSQDPYYGYTF. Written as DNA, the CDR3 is TGCGCCAGCAGTCAGGACCCCTACTATGGCTACACCTTC.